The 3 T cell receptor beta chains presented below share a single source sample, sequenced in a study of cytotoxic CD8 clonotypes in ibrutinib-treated CLL. Only in-frame clones appear in the TCRdb table, and some are missing; sequencing was by immunoSEQ multiplex PCR. The sample shows approximately 92,000 clones, over 60% of them seen only once. Sequences were derived from PBMCs, sampled after 24 months of ibrutinib treatment. Receptors originate from a human donor with chronic lymphocytic leukemia.

J is TRBJ2-7 and V is TRBV5-6; tentative D call: TRBD1 (6 bases). The germline V gene encodes CDR1 SGHDT and CDR2 YYEEEE. This CDR3 contains 14 residues. V was shortened by 2 bases and J by 3 bases, with 12 bases between the two germline ends. CDR3 nucleotides: TGTGCCAGCAGCTTTTTGGGACAACTCTACGAGCAGTACTTC. Protein: CASSFLGQLYEQYF.

The chain links TRBV5-4 to TRBJ1-5; D is uncertain. Germline CDR1 and CDR2: SGHNT and YYREEE (reference sequence). The ends were cut back, 3 bases at V and 3 bases at J, with 10 bases in the middle. The CDR3 consists of 14 residues. The CDR3 spells CASSSDGFNQPQHF. For the CDR3, the DNA is TGTGCCAGCAGCTCGGACGGATTCAATCAGCCCCAGCATTTT.

V gene TRBV5-1 combines with J gene TRBJ1-4; D uncertain. V shed 5 bases and J shed 0 bases, with 8 bases lying between them. The length of the CDR3 is 14 residues. Germline V lookup: CDR1 SGHRS, CDR2 YFSETQ. CDR3 protein: CASRISPTNEKLFF. For the CDR3, the DNA is TGCGCCAGCAGGATTAGCCCAACTAATGAAAAACTGTTTTTT.